One and the same sample provided the 10 T cell receptor beta chains below, sequenced in a study of blood T cells in healthy people across ages. The second PCR ran about 6 to 12 cycles with a sample-barcoded 5' primer and J-beta primers. Each CDR3 protein is one row after TCRdb ran MiXCR on the 5' RACE reads. The sample yields over 1.5 million distinct CDR3 sequences, 40% to 55% seen once. The sequenced sample consisted of blood. The source of these receptors is a woman between 35 and 50 years old in good health.

The chain has TRBV6-6 and TRBJ2-1; TRBD2 aligns across 7 bases. Looked up from germline, CDR1 is MNHNY and CDR2 is SVGAGI (reference sequence). V gave up 7 bases and J gave up 0 bases; unmatched junction bases: 12. The CDR3 spans 17 residues. The CDR3 loop is CASTRPGGLSSYNEQFF. DNA of the CDR3: TGTGCCAGCACTCGCCCGGGGGGATTGAGCTCCTACAATGAGCAGTTCTTC.

This chain uses TRBV4-3 with TRBJ2-5, with D possibly matching TRBD2 (5 bases). The CDR3 sequence is 15 residues long. Germline loops: CDR1 LGHNA, CDR2 YSLEER. V was clipped by 4 bases and J by 4 bases, with 16 bases between them. The CDR3 reads CASSPGPSGGETQYF. Here the CDR3 DNA reads TGCGCCAGCAGCCCAGGACCCTCAGGAGGAGAGACCCAGTACTTC.

This clonotype was seen once. The rearrangement joins TRBV5-6 to TRBJ2-1; 8 nucleotides line up with TRBD1. Trimming took 4 bases from V and 6 from J; bases not matched to a gene: 15. Looked up from germline, CDR1 is SGHDT and CDR2 is YYEEEE. The CDR3 has 17 residues. The CDR3 is CASSRTEGQDYGNEQFF. The CDR3 bases are TGTGCCAGCAGCCGCACCGAGGGACAGGATTACGGCAATGAGCAGTTCTTC.

The chain employs TRBV5-1 and TRBJ2-3; 13 bases match TRBD2. Losses at the gene ends were 3 bases for V and 2 bases for J; bases not matched to a gene: 6. Germline-derived CDR1 and CDR2 are SGHRS and YFSETQ. The CDR3 length is 17 residues. CDR3 protein: CASSSRTSGGITDTQYF. In DNA form, the CDR3 reads TGCGCCAGCAGCTCAAGGACTAGCGGGGGAATCACAGATACGCAGTATTTT. The full variable domain, with the rest looked up from reference TRBV5-1 and TRBJ2-3, is KAGVTQTPRYLIKTRGQQVTLSCSPISGHRSVSWYQQTPGQGLQFLFEYFSETQRNKGNFPGRFSGRQFSNSRSEMNVSTLELGDSALYLCASSSRTSGGITDTQYFGPGTRLTVL.

This chain uses TRBV5-5 with TRBJ1-1; TRBD1 matches at 9 bases. The trim removed 3 bases at V and 1 base at J, leaving 4 bases unmatched. CDR3 length: 15 amino acids. Germline V gene sequence: CDR1 SGHKS, CDR2 YYEKEE (reference sequence). The CDR3 is CASSCTGGENTEAFF. CDR3 coding DNA: TGTGCCAGCAGCTGTACAGGGGGCGAGAACACTGAAGCTTTCTTT. The full variable domain, rest sourced from reference TRBV5-5 and TRBJ1-1, is DAGVTQSPTHLIKTRGQQVTLRCSPISGHKSVSWYQQVLGQGPQFIFQYYEKEERGRGNFPDRFSARQFPNYSSELNVNALLLGDSALYLCASSCTGGENTEAFFGQGTRLTVV.

The J gene is TRBJ1-1, the V gene TRBV10-2; D uncertain. Germline CDR1 WSHSY, CDR2 SAAADI. V shed 6 bases and J shed 6 bases, with 11 bases lying between them. The CDR3 sequence is 12 residues long. The CDR3 loop is CASSGGYSEAFF. The CDR3 DNA sequence: TGCGCCAGCAGCGGAGGGTACTCTGAAGCTTTCTTT.

This clonotype was picked up a small number of times. V gene TRBV12-5 combines with J gene TRBJ2-3; TRBD1 matches at 7 bases. V dropped 7 bases and J dropped 4; count of bases not matched to a gene: 11. Looked up from germline, CDR1 is LGHNT and CDR2 is FRNRAP. The CDR3 is made up of 15 amino acids. Written as DNA, the CDR3 is TGTGCTAGTGCAGGGGGACGTAGGTTCCCAGATACGCAGTATTTT. Translation gives CASAGGRRFPDTQYF.

In its sample, this clonotype was seen once. Mismatch with germline at one junction end may stem from a read error. The genes are TRBV3-1 and TRBJ2-7; D gene ambiguous. The J call could be wrong; TRBJ2-5 is a better fit for the DNA end. Germline assignment: CDR1 LGHDT and CDR2 YNNKEL (reference sequence). CDR3 size: 18 residues. In DNA, the CDR3 is TGCGCCAGCAGCCACACAGACTTCAAAGGATCGTCCCAAGAGACCCAGTACTTC. Translated, it gives CASSHTDFKGSSQETQYF.

This clonotype was detected many times. The chain is built from TRBV6-5 and TRBJ2-5, with 8 bases identical to TRBD2. Germline V CDR1 and CDR2: MNHEY, SVGAGI. CDR3 size: 12 residues. With V trimmed by 5 bases and J by 4 bases, 0 bases remained unmatched. CDR3 amino acids: CASSREGETQYF. The CDR3 nucleotides read TGTGCCAGCAGTCGGGAGGGAGAGACCCAGTACTTC.

The chain has TRBV12-3 or TRBV12-4 and TRBJ2-5, with D hard to call. The CDR3 totals 15 residues. The V end lost 0 bases, the J end lost 2 bases, and 10 bases lay between the germline ends. The CDR3 reads CASSLAQMPQETQYF. The CDR3 DNA follows: TGTGCCAGCAGTTTAGCGCAAATGCCGCAAGAGACCCAGTACTTC.